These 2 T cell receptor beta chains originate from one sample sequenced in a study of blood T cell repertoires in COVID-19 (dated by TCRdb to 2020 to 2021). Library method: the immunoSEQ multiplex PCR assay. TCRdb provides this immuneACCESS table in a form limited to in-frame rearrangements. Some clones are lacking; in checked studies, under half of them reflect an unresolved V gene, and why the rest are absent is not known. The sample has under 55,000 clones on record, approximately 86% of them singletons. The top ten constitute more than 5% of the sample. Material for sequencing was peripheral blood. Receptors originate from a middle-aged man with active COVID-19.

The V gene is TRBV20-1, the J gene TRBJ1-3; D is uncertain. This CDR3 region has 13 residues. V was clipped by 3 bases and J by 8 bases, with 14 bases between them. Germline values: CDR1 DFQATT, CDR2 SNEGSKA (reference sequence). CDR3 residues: CSASRTAGDTIYF. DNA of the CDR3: TGCAGTGCTAGTCGGACCGCCGGGGACACCATATATTTT.

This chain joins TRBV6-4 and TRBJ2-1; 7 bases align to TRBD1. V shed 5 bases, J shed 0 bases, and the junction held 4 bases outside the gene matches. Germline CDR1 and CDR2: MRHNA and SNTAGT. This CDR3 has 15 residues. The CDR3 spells CASSSRGSSYNEQFF. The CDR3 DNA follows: TGTGCCAGCAGTTCCAGGGGGAGCTCCTACAATGAGCAGTTCTTC.